This T cell receptor (beta chain) was captured by sequencing in a study of Ad26.COV2.S vaccination and SARS-CoV-2 variants. CDR3 length: 14 amino acids. V shed 0 bases and J 9 bases; nucleotides not matched to a gene: 4. Germline lookup yields CDR1 SGHAT and CDR2 FQNNGV. Repertoires were generated with immunoSEQ multiplex PCR, while TCRdb's copy carries only in-frame clones and drops some. Of about 350,000 clones listed, about 92% were seen once; the top ten hold 3% to 4%. Material: peripheral blood, obtained after recovery from COVID-19. The origin of this receptor is a human donor who had recovered from COVID-19. This sequence joins TRBV11-2 and TRBJ2-1, with 8 nucleotides matching TRBD2. CDR3 in amino acids: CASSLDGGAFEQFF. The DNA of the CDR3 is TGTGCCAGCAGCTTAGACGGGGGGGCCTTTGAGCAGTTCTTC.